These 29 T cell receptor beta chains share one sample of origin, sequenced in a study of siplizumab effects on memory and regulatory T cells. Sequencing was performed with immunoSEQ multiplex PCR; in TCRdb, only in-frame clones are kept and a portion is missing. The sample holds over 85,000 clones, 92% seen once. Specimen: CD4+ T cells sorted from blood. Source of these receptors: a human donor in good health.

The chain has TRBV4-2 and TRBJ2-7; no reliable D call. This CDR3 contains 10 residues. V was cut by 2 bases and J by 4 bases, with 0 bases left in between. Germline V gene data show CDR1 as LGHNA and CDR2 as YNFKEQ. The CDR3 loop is CASSQYEQYF. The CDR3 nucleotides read TGTGCCAGCAGCCAATACGAGCAGTACTTC.

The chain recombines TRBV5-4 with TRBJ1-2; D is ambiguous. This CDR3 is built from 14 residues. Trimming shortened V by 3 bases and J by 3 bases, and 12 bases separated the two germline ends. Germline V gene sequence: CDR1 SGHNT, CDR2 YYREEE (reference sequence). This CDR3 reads CASSSDVGYYGYTF. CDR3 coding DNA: TGTGCCAGCAGCTCGGACGTTGGCTACTATGGCTACACCTTC.

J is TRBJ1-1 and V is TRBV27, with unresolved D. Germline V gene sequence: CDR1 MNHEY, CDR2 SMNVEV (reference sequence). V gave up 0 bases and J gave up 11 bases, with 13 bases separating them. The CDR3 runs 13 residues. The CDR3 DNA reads TGTGCCAGCAGTTTATCGGACGGACTTGGGGCTTTCTTT. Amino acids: CASSLSDGLGAFF.

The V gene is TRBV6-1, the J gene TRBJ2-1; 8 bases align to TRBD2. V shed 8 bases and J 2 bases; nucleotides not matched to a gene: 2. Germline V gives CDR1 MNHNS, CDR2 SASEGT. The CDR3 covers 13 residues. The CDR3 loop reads CASGGLAYNEQFF. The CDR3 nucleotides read TGTGCCAGCGGGGGACTAGCCTACAATGAGCAGTTCTTC.

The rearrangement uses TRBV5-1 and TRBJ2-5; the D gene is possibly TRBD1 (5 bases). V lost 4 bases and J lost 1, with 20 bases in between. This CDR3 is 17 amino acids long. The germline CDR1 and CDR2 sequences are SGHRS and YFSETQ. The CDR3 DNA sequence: TGCGCCAGCAGCCCGGCGGCAGGGAACCGGGCCCAAGAGACCCAGTACTTC. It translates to CASSPAAGNRAQETQYF.

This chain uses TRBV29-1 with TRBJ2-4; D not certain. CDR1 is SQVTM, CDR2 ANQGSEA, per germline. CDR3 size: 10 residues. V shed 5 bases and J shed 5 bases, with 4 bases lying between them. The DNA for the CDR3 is TGCAGCGTTTATGAAAACATTCAGTACTTC. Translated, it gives CSVYENIQYF.

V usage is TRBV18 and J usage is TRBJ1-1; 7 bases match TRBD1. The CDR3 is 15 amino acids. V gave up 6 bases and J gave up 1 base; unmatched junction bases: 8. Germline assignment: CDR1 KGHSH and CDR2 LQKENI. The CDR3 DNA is TGTGCCAGCTCCCCTGCGACAGGGTCGAACACTGAAGCTTTCTTT. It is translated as CASSPATGSNTEAFF.

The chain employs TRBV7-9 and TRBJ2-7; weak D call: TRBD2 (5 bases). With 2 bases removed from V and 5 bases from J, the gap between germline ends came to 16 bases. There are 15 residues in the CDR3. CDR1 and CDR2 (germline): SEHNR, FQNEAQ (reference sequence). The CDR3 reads CASSLMWFGLHEQYF. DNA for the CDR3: TGTGCCAGCAGCTTAATGTGGTTCGGACTCCACGAGCAGTACTTC.

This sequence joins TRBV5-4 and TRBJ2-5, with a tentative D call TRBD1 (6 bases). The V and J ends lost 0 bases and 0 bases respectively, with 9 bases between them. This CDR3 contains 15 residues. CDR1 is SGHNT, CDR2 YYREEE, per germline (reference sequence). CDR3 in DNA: TGTGCCAGCAGCTTGGCCACAGGGTACCAAGAGACCCAGTACTTC. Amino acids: CASSLATGYQETQYF.

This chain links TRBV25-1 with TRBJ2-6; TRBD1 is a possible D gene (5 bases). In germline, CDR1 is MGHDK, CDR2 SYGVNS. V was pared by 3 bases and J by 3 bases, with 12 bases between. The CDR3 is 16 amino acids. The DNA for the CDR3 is TGTGCCAGCAGTGACGCGGACACTCGTGGGGCCAACGTCCTGACTTTC. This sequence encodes CASSDADTRGANVLTF.

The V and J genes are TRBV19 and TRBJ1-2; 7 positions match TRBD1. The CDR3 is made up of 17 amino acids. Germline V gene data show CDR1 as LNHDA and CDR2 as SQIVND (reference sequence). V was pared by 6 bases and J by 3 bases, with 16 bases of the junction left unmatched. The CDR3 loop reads CASSLRTTGWRDYGYTF. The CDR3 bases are TGTGCCAGTAGCCTCCGGACGACAGGGTGGAGAGACTATGGCTACACCTTC.

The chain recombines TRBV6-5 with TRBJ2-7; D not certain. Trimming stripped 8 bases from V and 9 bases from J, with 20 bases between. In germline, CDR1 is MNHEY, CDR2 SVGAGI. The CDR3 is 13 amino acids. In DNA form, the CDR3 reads TGTGCCAGCCGCTCGACCCCTTCTAGGTCGCAGTACTTC. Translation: CASRSTPSRSQYF.

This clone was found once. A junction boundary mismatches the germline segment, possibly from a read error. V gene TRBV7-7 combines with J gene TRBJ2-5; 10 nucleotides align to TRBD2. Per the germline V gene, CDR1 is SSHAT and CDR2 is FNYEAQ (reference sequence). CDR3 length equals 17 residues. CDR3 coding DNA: TGTGCTAGCAGCTTAGCTGCTAGTAGCGGGAGGCGAGAGACCCAGTACTTC. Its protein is CASSLAASSGRRETQYF.

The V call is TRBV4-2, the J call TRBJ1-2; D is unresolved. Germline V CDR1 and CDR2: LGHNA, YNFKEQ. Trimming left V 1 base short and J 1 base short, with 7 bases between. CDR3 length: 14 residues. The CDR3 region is CASSQVGNNYGYTF. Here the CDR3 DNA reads TGTGCCAGCAGCCAAGTCGGGAATAACTATGGCTACACCTTC.

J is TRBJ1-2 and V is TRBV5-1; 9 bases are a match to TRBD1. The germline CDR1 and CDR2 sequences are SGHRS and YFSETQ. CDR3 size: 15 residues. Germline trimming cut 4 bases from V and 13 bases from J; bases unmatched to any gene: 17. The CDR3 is CASSPMTGTGNVGTF. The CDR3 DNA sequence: TGCGCCAGCAGCCCGATGACCGGGACAGGGAATGTTGGCACCTTC.

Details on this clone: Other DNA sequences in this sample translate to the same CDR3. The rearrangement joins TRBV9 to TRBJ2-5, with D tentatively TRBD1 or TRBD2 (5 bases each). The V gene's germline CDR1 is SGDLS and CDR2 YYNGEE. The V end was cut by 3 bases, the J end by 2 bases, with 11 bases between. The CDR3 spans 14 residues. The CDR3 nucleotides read TGTGCCAGCAGCGCGACCGGGACGCAAGAGACCCAGTACTTC. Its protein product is CASSATGTQETQYF.

CDR3 in amino acids: CASGLVVTSGGFEQFF. The CDR3 DNA sequence: TGTGCTAGTGGTTTGGTAGTAACTAGCGGGGGGTTTGAGCAGTTCTTC. The genes are TRBV12-5 and TRBJ2-1, with TRBD2 identical over 12 bases. Germline CDR1 is LGHNT and CDR2 is FRNRAP. The V and J ends lost 0 bases and 9 bases, in that order; junction bases with no gene match: 6. The CDR3 has 16 amino acids.

CDR3: CASSRTRNEKLFF. CDR3 nucleotide sequence: TGTGCCAGCAGTCGGACAAGAAATGAAAAACTGTTTTTT. The chain recombines TRBV27 with TRBJ1-4; TRBD1 might be the D (5 bases). The CDR3 loop spans 13 amino acids. Germline CDR1 is MNHEY and CDR2 is SMNVEV (reference sequence). V dropped 5 bases and J dropped 5 bases, with 9 bases sitting between them.

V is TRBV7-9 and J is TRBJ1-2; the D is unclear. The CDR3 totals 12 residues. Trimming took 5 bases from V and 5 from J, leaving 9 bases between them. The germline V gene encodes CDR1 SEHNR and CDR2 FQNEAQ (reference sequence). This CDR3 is CASSQRGYGYTF. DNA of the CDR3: TGTGCCAGCAGCCAGAGAGGGTATGGCTACACCTTC.

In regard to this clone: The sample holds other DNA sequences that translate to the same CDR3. In nucleotides, the CDR3 is TGTGCCAGCAGTTACTCCAGGGAGACCCAGTACTTC. Translating gives CASSYSRETQYF. V usage is TRBV6-6 and J usage is TRBJ2-5; D gene uncertain. This CDR3 region has 12 residues. With 0 bases removed from V and 5 bases from J, the gap between germline ends came to 4 bases. Germline V lookup: CDR1 MNHNY, CDR2 SVGAGI (reference sequence).

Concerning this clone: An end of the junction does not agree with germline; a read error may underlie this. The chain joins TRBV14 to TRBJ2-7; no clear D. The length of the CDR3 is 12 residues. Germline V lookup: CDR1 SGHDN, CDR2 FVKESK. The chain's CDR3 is CASSHSSYGQYF. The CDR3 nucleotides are TGTGCCAGCAGCCATTCGTCCTACGGGCAGTACTTC. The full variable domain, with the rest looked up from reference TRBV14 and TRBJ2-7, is EAGVTQFPSHSVIEKGQTVTLRCDPISGHDNLYWYRRVMGKEIKFLLHFVKESKQDESGMPNNRFLAERTGGTYSTLKVQPAELEDSGVYFCASSHSSYGQYFGPGTRLTVT.

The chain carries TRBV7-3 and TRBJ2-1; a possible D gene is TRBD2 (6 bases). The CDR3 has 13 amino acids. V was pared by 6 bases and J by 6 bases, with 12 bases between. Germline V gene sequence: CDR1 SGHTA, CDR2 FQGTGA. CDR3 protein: CASRGTQSNEQFF. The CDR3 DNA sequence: TGTGCCAGCAGGGGGACTCAGAGCAATGAGCAGTTCTTC.

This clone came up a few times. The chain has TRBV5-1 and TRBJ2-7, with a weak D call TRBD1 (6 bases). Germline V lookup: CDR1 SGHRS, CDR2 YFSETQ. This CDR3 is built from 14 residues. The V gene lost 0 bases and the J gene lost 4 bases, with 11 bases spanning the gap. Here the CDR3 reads CASSLEGRGYEQYF. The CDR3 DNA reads TGCGCCAGCAGCTTGGAGGGCAGGGGTTACGAGCAGTACTTC.

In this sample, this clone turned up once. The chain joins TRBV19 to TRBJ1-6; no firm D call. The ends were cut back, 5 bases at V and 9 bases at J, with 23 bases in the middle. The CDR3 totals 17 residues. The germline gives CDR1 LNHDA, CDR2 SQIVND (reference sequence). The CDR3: CASSSPQWTALGSPLHF. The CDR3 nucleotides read TGTGCCAGTAGTTCGCCCCAATGGACCGCACTTGGTTCACCCCTCCACTTT.

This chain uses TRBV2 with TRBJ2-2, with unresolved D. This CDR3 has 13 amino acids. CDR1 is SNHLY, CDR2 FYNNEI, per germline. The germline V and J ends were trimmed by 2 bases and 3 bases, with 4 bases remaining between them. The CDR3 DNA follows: TGTGCCAGCAGTGAACTTTACACCGGGGAGCTGTTTTTT. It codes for CASSELYTGELFF.

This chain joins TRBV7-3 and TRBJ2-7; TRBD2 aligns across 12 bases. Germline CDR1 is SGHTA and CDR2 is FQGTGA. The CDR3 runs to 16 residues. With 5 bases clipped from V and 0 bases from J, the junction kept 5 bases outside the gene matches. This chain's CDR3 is CASSATSGGLSYEQYF. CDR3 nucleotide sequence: TGTGCCAGCAGCGCGACTAGCGGGGGCCTCTCCTACGAGCAGTACTTC.

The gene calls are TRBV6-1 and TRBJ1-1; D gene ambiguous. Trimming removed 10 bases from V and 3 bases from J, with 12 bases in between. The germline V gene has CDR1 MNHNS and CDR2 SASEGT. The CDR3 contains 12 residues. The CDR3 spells CATKLADTEAFF. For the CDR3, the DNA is TGTGCCACCAAATTAGCGGACACTGAAGCTTTCTTT.

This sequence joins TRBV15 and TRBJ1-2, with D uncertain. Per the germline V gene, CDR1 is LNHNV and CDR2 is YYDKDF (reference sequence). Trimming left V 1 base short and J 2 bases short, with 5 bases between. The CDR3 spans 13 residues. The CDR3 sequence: CATSRGQNYGYTF. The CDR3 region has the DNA TGTGCCACCAGCAGAGGGCAGAACTATGGCTACACCTTC.

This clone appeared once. This CDR3 is CSVLKGAGYGYTF. The CDR3 coding sequence is TGCAGCGTTCTGAAAGGAGCGGGATATGGCTACACCTTC. The chain recombines TRBV29-1 with TRBJ1-2; no clear D gene. CDR1 is SQVTM and CDR2 is ANQGSEA in the germline V gene. The CDR3 consists of 13 residues. With 5 bases removed from V and 5 bases from J, the gap between germline ends came to 15 bases.